This T cell receptor beta chain was recovered during a study of CD8+ T cells in alopecia areata. Concerning this clone itself: Its antigen is still unknown.

After isolation, RNA underwent reverse transcription to generate cDNA as the sequencing template. The table came from immunoSEQ multiplex PCR; TCRdb's copy has only in-frame clones and leaves some out. The sample consists of hundreds of thousands of clones, 45% to 70% of them appearing once. Study observations and caveats: Patients showed less clear TCR sequence sharing than mice, possibly partly because of HLA diversity.

Specified treatment: oral pan-JAK inhibitor, 5-10 mg twice daily. Collected material from alopecia areata patients comprised lesional scalp punch biopsies and peripheral blood. This CDR3 region has 14 residues. Germline CDR1 reads SEHNR; CDR2 reads FQNEAQ (reference sequence). V was cut by 4 bases and J by 6 bases, with 16 bases left in between. The chain has TRBV7-9 and TRBJ2-7; D is ambiguous. This receptor was taken from a human donor with alopecia areata. Sequences were derived from CD4+ T cells sorted from blood, sampled around week 53, from a patient treated with tofacitinib. CDR3 sequence: CASSSGVIGIEQYF. Written as DNA, the CDR3 is TGTGCCAGCAGCTCCGGTGTAATAGGGATCGAGCAGTACTTC. Together with reference TRBV7-9 and TRBJ2-7, the CDR3 gives the full variable domain: DTGVSQNPRHKITKRGQNVTFRCDPISEHNRLYWYRQTLGQGPEFLTYFQNEAQLEKSRLLSDRFSAERPKGSFSTLEIQRTEQGDSAMYLCASSSGVIGIEQYFGPGTRLTVT.